This is a list of T cell receptor beta chains from one sample in a study of cytomegalovirus exposure and HLA in healthy donors. Profiled with immunoSEQ multiplex PCR; TCRdb holds only in-frame clones, not every one. The top ten clones hold approximately 5% of a sample with roughly 100,000 clones, less than 85% of them seen once. Sequencing used PBMCs. The receptor set was obtained from a woman aged 18-29 years in good health and CMV-seropositive. Both conserved end residues are part of each CDR3. The D gene is left open where the match is weak. Clone size is stated in some rows and not others, as once, few, many or a class when expanded.

size	V	J	D	DNA	CDR3
once	TRBV30	TRBJ1-1	NA	TGTGCCTGGAGTGTAGCGGGGAGGTTCGCTGAAGCTTTCTTT	CAWSVAGRFAEAFF
NA	TRBV18	TRBJ2-1	TRBD2	TGTGCCAGCTCACCACCGGGACTAGCGGGAGGAGTTGAGCAGTTCTTC	CASSPPGLAGGVEQFF
few	TRBV6-1	TRBJ2-7	TRBD2	TGTGCCAGCAGGGACGGGACTAGCGGGAGGTACGAGCAGTACTTC	CASRDGTSGRYEQYF
once	TRBV27	TRBJ1-5	TRBD1	TGTGCCAGCAGTCACGGACAGGCCAATCAGCCCCAGCATTTT	CASSHGQANQPQHF
NA	TRBV14	TRBJ2-3	TRBD2	TGTGCCAGCAGCCTACCACGCGGACTAGCGGGAGGCACAGATACGCAGTATTTT	CASSLPRGLAGGTDTQYF
NA	TRBV19	TRBJ2-7	NA	TGTGCCAGTAGTCAGACAGGCGCCTACGAGCAGTACTTC	CASSQTGAYEQYF
NA	TRBV7-2	TRBJ2-5	NA	TGTGCCAGCAGCTTAAGCATGGCCCGGACACCGCAAGAGACCCAGTACTTC	CASSLSMARTPQETQYF
NA	TRBV5-1	TRBJ2-3	TRBD2	TGCGCCAGCAGCTTGGGGACTAGCGGGAGCACAGATACGCAGTATTTT	CASSLGTSGSTDTQYF
NA	TRBV6-5	TRBJ2-5	NA	TGTGCCAGCGGTCGGGTGGGAGAGACCCAGTACTTC	CASGRVGETQYF
many	TRBV6-5	TRBJ1-2	TRBD1	TGTGCCAGCAGTTACTCGACCCCCAGGGGGCTTTTTGGCTACACCTTC	CASSYSTPRGLFGYTF
NA	TRBV5-6	TRBJ1-5	TRBD1	TGTGCCAGCAGCTTCAAGGACAGGGGCAATCAGCCCCAGCATTTT	CASSFKDRGNQPQHF
NA	TRBV29-1	TRBJ2-7	TRBD1	TGCAGCGTTGGACAGGGCGGCTACGAGCAGTACTTC	CSVGQGGYEQYF
few	TRBV13	TRBJ2-5	TRBD1	TGTGCCAGCAGCTTTCGGGGGACAGGACAAGAGACCCAGTACTTC	CASSFRGTGQETQYF
once	TRBV29-1	TRBJ1-1	NA	TGCAGCGCCTTGGGGGGAACTGAAGCTTTCTTT	CSALGGTEAFF
NA	TRBV7-9	TRBJ2-2	NA	TGTGCCAGCAGCCCACCTACCCAAGGAGCCGGGGAGCTGTTTTTT	CASSPPTQGAGELFF
NA	TRBV7-6	TRBJ2-6	NA	TGTGCCAGCAGCTTAGGAGTGCCAGGGGCTGGGGCCAACGTCCTGACTTTC	CASSLGVPGAGANVLTF
few	TRBV6-5	TRBJ1-1	NA	TGTGCCAGCAGTTGGACACGGAACACTGAAGCTTTCTTT	CASSWTRNTEAFF
NA	TRBV7-6	TRBJ2-7	TRBD1	TGTGCCAGCAGCTTAGGGGACAGTACCTACGAGCAGTACTTC	CASSLGDSTYEQYF
NA	TRBV5-1	TRBJ2-3	NA	TGCGCCAGCAACCAGGGAAGCACAGATACGCAGTATTTT	CASNQGSTDTQYF
few	TRBV13	TRBJ1-3	NA	TGTGCCAGCAGCTCGAACTTAGCCCCCTCTGGAAACACCATATATTTT	CASSSNLAPSGNTIYF
NA	TRBV10-3	TRBJ2-3	TRBD2	TGTGCCATCTCGCGGCGGGAGGTCGCAGATACGCAGTATTTT	CAISRREVADTQYF
few	TRBV18	TRBJ1-5	NA	TGTGCCAGCTCACCAGGCAGGATTTCCAATCAGCCCCAGCATTTT	CASSPGRISNQPQHF
NA	TRBV2	TRBJ1-5	TRBD1	TGTGCCAGCGGCGGACAGGGCGGCAATCAGCCCCAGCATTTT	CASGGQGGNQPQHF
NA	TRBV29-1	TRBJ2-3	NA	TGCAGCGTTAGTTTCCCGGTGCCAGATACGCAGTATTTT	CSVSFPVPDTQYF
few	TRBV7-9	TRBJ1-1	NA	TGTGCCAGCAGCCAGGCTATACAGGGTGGCACTGAAGCTTTCTTT	CASSQAIQGGTEAFF
NA	TRBV5-3	TRBJ2-7	NA	TGTGCCAGAAGCCGTAACTTGGACAGCGGTGAGCAGTACTTC	CARSRNLDSGEQYF
NA	TRBV29-1	TRBJ2-3	NA	TGCAGCTCTGGAGAGGGGGGCACAGATACGCAGTATTTT	CSSGEGGTDTQYF
NA	TRBV7-8	TRBJ1-4	TRBD1	TGTGCCAGCAGCCTAGCCCCGGGACAGGGGAATGAAAAACTGTTTTTT	CASSLAPGQGNEKLFF
NA	TRBV30	TRBJ2-5	TRBD2	TGTGCCTGGAGTGAGGCTAGCGGGAGGGAGACCCAGTACTTC	CAWSEASGRETQYF